This section outlines one T cell receptor (beta chain) sequence together with its context. Germline CDR1 reads SQVTM; CDR2 reads ANQGSEA. Trimming at V came to 4 bases and at J to 4 bases, leaving 6 bases not matched to a gene. The CDR3 length is 13 residues. One entry per CDR3 protein, called by TCRdb with MiXCR from the 5' RACE reads. This sample has 40,000 to 50,000 distinct CDR3 sequences; about 11% occur once, and the top ten carry approximately 17%. The sample belongs to a study of spatial heterogeneity in lung cancer. Time point given: blood at routine non-recurrence follow-up after resection. Whole RNA obtained from tumor, nontumor lung or frozen PBMC underwent sequencing without sorting.

V is TRBV29-1 and J is TRBJ1-1; 7 bases fit TRBD1. This receptor was obtained from a female donor with early-stage non-small cell lung cancer. Sequenced material: PBMCs, taken at follow-up. The CDR3 region is CSVVRGVITEAFF. The CDR3 nucleotides read TGCAGCGTTGTCAGGGGGGTAATCACTGAAGCTTTCTTT.